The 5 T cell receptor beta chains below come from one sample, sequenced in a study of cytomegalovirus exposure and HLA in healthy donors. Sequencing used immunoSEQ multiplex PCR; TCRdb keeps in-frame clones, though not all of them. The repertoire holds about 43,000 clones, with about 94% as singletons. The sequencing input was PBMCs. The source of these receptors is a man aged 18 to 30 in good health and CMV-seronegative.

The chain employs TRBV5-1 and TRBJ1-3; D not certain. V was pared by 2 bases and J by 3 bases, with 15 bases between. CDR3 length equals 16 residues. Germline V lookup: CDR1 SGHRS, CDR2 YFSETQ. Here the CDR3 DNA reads TGCGCCAGCAGCTTCGGAGGGTCGAAGGTTGGAAACACCATATATTTT. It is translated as CASSFGGSKVGNTIYF.

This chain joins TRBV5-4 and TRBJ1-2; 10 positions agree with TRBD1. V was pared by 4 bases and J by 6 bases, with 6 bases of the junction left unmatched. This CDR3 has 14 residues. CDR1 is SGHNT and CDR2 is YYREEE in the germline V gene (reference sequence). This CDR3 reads CASSQGDRGDGYTF. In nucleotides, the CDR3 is TGTGCCAGCAGCCAAGGGGACAGGGGAGATGGCTACACCTTC. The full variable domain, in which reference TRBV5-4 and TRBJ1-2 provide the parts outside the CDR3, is ETGVTQSPTHLIKTRGQQVTLRCSSQSGHNTVSWYQQALGQGPQFIFQYYREEENGRGNFPPRFSGLQFPNYSSELNVNALELDDSALYLCASSQGDRGDGYTFGSGTRLTVV.

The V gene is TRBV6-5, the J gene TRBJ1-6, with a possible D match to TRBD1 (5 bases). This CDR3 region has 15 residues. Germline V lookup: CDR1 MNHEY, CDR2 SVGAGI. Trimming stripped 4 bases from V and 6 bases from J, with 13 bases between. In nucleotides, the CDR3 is TGTGCCAGCAGTTGGGATGGGGGGGGTAATTCACCCCTCCACTTT. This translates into CASSWDGGGNSPLHF.

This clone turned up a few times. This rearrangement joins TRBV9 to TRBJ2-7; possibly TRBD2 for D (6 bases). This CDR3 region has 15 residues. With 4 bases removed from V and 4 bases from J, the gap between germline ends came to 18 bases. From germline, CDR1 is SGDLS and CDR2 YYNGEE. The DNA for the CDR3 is TGTGCCAGCAGCACTGGGGGACTCAACCAGTACGAGCAGTACTTC. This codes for CASSTGGLNQYEQYF.

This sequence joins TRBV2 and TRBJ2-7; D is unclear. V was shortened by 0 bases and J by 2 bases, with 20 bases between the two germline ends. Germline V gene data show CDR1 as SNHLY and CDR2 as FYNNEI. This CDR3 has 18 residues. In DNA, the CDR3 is TGTGCCAGCAGTGAAGCGAAGCCCCACACAGACAAAGCCTACGAGCAGTACTTC. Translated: CASSEAKPHTDKAYEQYF.